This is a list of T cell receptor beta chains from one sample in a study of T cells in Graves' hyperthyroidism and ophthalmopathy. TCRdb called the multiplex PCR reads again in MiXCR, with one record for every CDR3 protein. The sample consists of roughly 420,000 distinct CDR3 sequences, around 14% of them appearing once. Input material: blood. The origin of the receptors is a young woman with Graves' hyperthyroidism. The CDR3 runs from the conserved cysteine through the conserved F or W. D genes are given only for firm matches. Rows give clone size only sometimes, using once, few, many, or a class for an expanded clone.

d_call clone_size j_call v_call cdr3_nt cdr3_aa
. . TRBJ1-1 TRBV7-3 TGTGCCAGCAGCTTGGGGCCATACACTGAAGCTTTCTTT CASSLGPYTEAFF
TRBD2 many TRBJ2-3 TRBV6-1 TGTGCCAGCGCCAGCGGGAGAAATATCGATACGCAGTATTTT CASASGRNIDTQYF
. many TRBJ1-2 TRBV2 TGTGCCAGCACGTACAGCTATGGCTACACCTTC CASTYSYGYTF
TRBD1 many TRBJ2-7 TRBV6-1 TGTGCCAGCAGTGGGCGGGACAGGGGGACCCCCTACGAGCAGTACTTC CASSGRDRGTPYEQYF
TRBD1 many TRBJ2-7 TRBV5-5 TGTGCCAGCAGCTTGGGTCCGGGACAGACAATCTACGAGCAGTACTTC CASSLGPGQTIYEQYF
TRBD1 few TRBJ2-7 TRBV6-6 TGTGCCAGCAGTTACTCACAGGGGGGCCACGAGCAGTACTTC CASSYSQGGHEQYF
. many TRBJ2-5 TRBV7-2 TGTGCCAGCAGCTTAGGTAGACTAGGACGGGGTGAGACCCAGTACTTC CASSLGRLGRGETQYF
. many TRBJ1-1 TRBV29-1 TGCAGCGTTAGTTATGGACAGTACACTGAAGCTTTCTTT CSVSYGQYTEAFF
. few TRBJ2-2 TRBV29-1 TGCAGCGTTGAAGGCGAGGGGCCCGGGGGGGAGCTGTTTTTT CSVEGEGPGGELFF
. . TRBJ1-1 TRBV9 TGTGCCAGCAGCGTGTCCCGCAGGGGCCGAGCCATGAACACTGAAGCTTTCTTT CASSVSRRGRAMNTEAFF
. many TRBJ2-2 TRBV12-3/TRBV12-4 TGTGCCAGCAGTCCAATAGCGGTCGGGGAGCTGTTTTTT CASSPIAVGELFF
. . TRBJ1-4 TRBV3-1 TGTGCCAGCAGCCTGCAGGGATTGACTAATGAAAAACTGTTTTTT CASSLQGLTNEKLFF
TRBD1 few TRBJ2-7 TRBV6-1 TGTGCCAGCAGTGAGAGGACAGGGGGGTCCTACGAGCAGTACTTC CASSERTGGSYEQYF
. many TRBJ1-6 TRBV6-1 TGTGCCAGCAGACCGGATTTTTTACAGGGTTATAATTCACCCCTCCACTTT CASRPDFLQGYNSPLHF
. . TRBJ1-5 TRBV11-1 TGTGCCAGCAGTTCCCCGGGGGGCCAGGGCCAGCCCCAGCATTTT CASSSPGGQGQPQHF
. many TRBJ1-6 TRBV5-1 TGCGCCAGCAGCTCAAATCCGGGACCGAGTAATTCACCCCTCCACTTT CASSSNPGPSNSPLHF
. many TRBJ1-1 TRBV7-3 TGTGCCAGCAGCGTAAATGGTGGTGAGAGGTGGGAAGAAGCTTTCTTT CASSVNGGERWEEAFF
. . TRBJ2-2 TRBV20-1 TGCAGTGCTAGGTTAAGGACGGCGTCTAGACCCGGGGAGCTGTTTTTT CSARLRTASRPGELFF
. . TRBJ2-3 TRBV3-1 TGTGCCAGCAGCCAAGATTTAAAGGCCGGAGTCTTAGATACGCAGTATTTT CASSQDLKAGVLDTQYF
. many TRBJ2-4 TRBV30 TGTGCCTGCCTACACCCAGCCAAAAACATTCAGTACTTC CACLHPAKNIQYF
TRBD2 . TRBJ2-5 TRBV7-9 TGTGCCAGCAGCTTAGTCCTAGCGGGGATGGAGACCCAGTACTTC CASSLVLAGMETQYF
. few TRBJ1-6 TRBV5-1 TGCGCCAGCAGCTTGGATCCGGGGGGATCCTATAATTCACCCCTCCACTTT CASSLDPGGSYNSPLHF
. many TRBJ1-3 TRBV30 TGTGCCTGGAGTAGGGGGGGTGGAAACACCATATATTTT CAWSRGGGNTIYF
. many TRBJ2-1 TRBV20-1 TGCAGTGTGGGCCCCTTGGGCAATGAGCAGTTCTTC CSVGPLGNEQFF
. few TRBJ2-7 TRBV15 TGTGCCACCAGCACCCGCTCCGGCCAAAGGCCCACCTACGAGCAGTACTTC CATSTRSGQRPTYEQYF
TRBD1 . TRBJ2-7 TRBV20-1 TGCAGTGCTACGGGACAGCCCTCCTACGAGCAGTACTTC CSATGQPSYEQYF
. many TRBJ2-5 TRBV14 TGTGCCAGCAGCCAGGGCAGGAGAGAGACCCAGTACTTC CASSQGRRETQYF
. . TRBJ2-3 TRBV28 TGTGCCAGCACCGAGGGGGGGAGACCAGATACGCAGTATTTT CASTEGGRPDTQYF
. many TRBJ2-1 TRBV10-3 TGTGCCATCAGCCCTGACAATGAGCAGTTCTTC CAISPDNEQFF
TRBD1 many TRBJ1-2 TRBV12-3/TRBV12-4 TGTGCCAGCAGCTGGGACAGGCGGGTAGGCGGCTACACCTTC CASSWDRRVGGYTF
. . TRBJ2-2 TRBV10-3 TGTGCCATCAGCCTAGACGGGGGGAACACCGGGGAGCTGTTTTTT CAISLDGGNTGELFF
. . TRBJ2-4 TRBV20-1 TGCAGTGCTAGAGATCTCGTCGGATGGGTAGCCAAAAACATTCAGTACTTC CSARDLVGWVAKNIQYF
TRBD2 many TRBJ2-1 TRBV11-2 TGTGCCAGCAGCTTATCACTAGCGGGAGGGGTTTACAATGAGCAGTTCTTC CASSLSLAGGVYNEQFF